The rows below give T cell receptor beta chains drawn from one sample of a study of siplizumab effects on memory and regulatory T cells. Produced via immunoSEQ multiplex PCR; TCRdb's table is partial and in-frame only. The sample has some 110,000 clones, nearly 95% seen once. Sequencing was done on a sample of Tregs sorted from blood. These receptors were collected from a human donor in good health. CDR3s include the opening cysteine and the closing phenylalanine or tryptophan. The order of the fields is J gene, D gene, CDR3 length, V gene, clone size, CDR3 protein, CDR3 DNA. The D gene is left open where the match is weak. Rows may omit the clone size; those that give it use once, few, many or a size class.

j_gene: TRBJ2-3
d_gene: -
len: 14
v_gene: TRBV18
abundance: -
CDR3aa: CASSPGAYTDTQYF
CDR3nt: TGTGCCAGCTCACCGGGCGCGTACACAGATACGCAGTATTTT

j_gene: TRBJ2-1
d_gene: TRBD2
len: 15
v_gene: TRBV7-2
abundance: once
CDR3aa: CASRAGTSGRSEQFF
CDR3nt: TGTGCCAGCAGAGCCGGGACTAGCGGGAGGAGTGAGCAGTTCTTC

j_gene: TRBJ1-2
d_gene: TRBD1
len: 16
v_gene: TRBV19
abundance: -
CDR3aa: CASSTFLDRVFYGYTF
CDR3nt: TGTGCCAGTAGTACGTTTCTTGACAGGGTTTTTTATGGCTACACCTTC

j_gene: TRBJ1-3
d_gene: -
len: 16
v_gene: TRBV4-3
abundance: -
CDR3aa: CASSPVGASSGNTIYF
CDR3nt: TGCGCCAGCAGCCCCGTAGGTGCGAGCTCTGGAAACACCATATATTTT

j_gene: TRBJ2-6
d_gene: -
len: 15
v_gene: TRBV29-1
abundance: -
CDR3aa: CSVAFGGAGANVLTF
CDR3nt: TGCAGCGTGGCGTTCGGGGGAGCTGGGGCCAACGTCCTGACTTTC

j_gene: TRBJ2-3
d_gene: -
len: 15
v_gene: TRBV7-2
abundance: -
CDR3aa: CASSLGGPHVDTQYF
CDR3nt: TGTGCCAGCAGCTTAGGTGGGCCTCACGTGGATACGCAGTATTTT

j_gene: TRBJ2-1
d_gene: -
len: 11
v_gene: TRBV11-2
abundance: -
CDR3aa: CASSQQNEQFF
CDR3nt: TGTGCCAGCAGCCAGCAGAATGAGCAGTTCTTC

j_gene: TRBJ1-2
d_gene: TRBD1
len: 15
v_gene: TRBV5-4
abundance: -
CDR3aa: CASSTPTDRGDGYTF
CDR3nt: TGTGCCAGCAGCACACCCACGGACAGGGGAGATGGCTACACCTTC

j_gene: TRBJ2-5
d_gene: TRBD2
len: 15
v_gene: TRBV29-1
abundance: -
CDR3aa: CSVEREGLREETQYF
CDR3nt: TGCAGCGTTGAAAGGGAGGGGCTGAGGGAAGAGACCCAGTACTTC

j_gene: TRBJ2-6
d_gene: -
len: 15
v_gene: TRBV5-6
abundance: -
CDR3aa: CASSSAVRGANVLTF
CDR3nt: TGTGCCAGCAGCTCCGCGGTTCGGGGGGCCAACGTCCTGACTTTC

j_gene: TRBJ2-1
d_gene: -
len: 13
v_gene: TRBV7-9
abundance: -
CDR3aa: CASSLIRGDEQFF
CDR3nt: TGTGCCAGCAGCCTAATACGGGGCGATGAGCAGTTCTTC

j_gene: TRBJ2-5
d_gene: TRBD2
len: 14
v_gene: TRBV5-1
abundance: once
CDR3aa: CASSSGLADETQYF
CDR3nt: TGCGCCAGCAGCTCGGGACTAGCGGATGAGACCCAGTACTTC

j_gene: TRBJ1-6
d_gene: -
len: 13
v_gene: TRBV5-1
abundance: -
CDR3aa: CASSGAQNSPLHF
CDR3nt: TGCGCCAGCAGCGGCGCGCAGAATTCACCCCTCCACTTT

j_gene: TRBJ2-6
d_gene: -
len: 15
v_gene: TRBV29-1
abundance: -
CDR3aa: CSVAQWGAGANVLTF
CDR3nt: TGCAGCGTTGCCCAATGGGGGGCAGGGGCCAACGTCCTGACTTTC

j_gene: TRBJ2-5
d_gene: -
len: 14
v_gene: TRBV5-4
abundance: -
CDR3aa: CASSLEGISETQYF
CDR3nt: TGTGCCAGCAGCTTGGAGGGCATCAGCGAGACCCAGTACTTC

j_gene: TRBJ1-1
d_gene: TRBD1
len: 17
v_gene: TRBV9
abundance: -
CDR3aa: CASSPPPQGAFGTEAFF
CDR3nt: TGTGCCAGCAGCCCTCCTCCGCAGGGGGCGTTCGGGACTGAAGCTTTCTTT

j_gene: TRBJ2-3
d_gene: -
len: 14
v_gene: TRBV2
abundance: -
CDR3aa: CASSVAGSTDTQYF
CDR3nt: TGTGCCAGCAGTGTGGCGGGGAGCACAGATACGCAGTATTTT

j_gene: TRBJ1-1
d_gene: TRBD1
len: 15
v_gene: TRBV11-3
abundance: -
CDR3aa: CASSPFRGFDTEAFF
CDR3nt: TGTGCCAGCAGCCCGTTCAGGGGGTTTGACACTGAAGCTTTCTTT

j_gene: TRBJ1-1
d_gene: TRBD1
len: 14
v_gene: TRBV5-5
abundance: -
CDR3aa: CASSRGTADIIAFF
CDR3nt: TGTGCCAGCAGCAGAGGGACAGCCGATATCATTGCTTTCTTT

j_gene: TRBJ1-3
d_gene: -
len: 16
v_gene: TRBV4-2
abundance: -
CDR3aa: CASSQDDWGGGNTIYF
CDR3nt: TGTGCCAGCAGCCAAGATGATTGGGGTGGTGGAAACACCATATATTTT

j_gene: TRBJ1-1
d_gene: -
len: 14
v_gene: TRBV5-1
abundance: -
CDR3aa: CASSADLLNTEAFF
CDR3nt: TGCGCCAGCAGCGCCGATTTGCTGAACACTGAAGCTTTCTTT

j_gene: TRBJ1-1
d_gene: TRBD1
len: 13
v_gene: TRBV2
abundance: -
CDR3aa: CASSGQAATEAFF
CDR3nt: TGTGCCAGCAGCGGACAGGCAGCTACTGAAGCTTTCTTT

j_gene: TRBJ2-1
d_gene: -
len: 14
v_gene: TRBV9
abundance: -
CDR3aa: CASSVGTEYNEQFF
CDR3nt: TGTGCCAGCAGCGTAGGGACGGAGTACAATGAGCAGTTCTTC

j_gene: TRBJ2-3
d_gene: -
len: 14
v_gene: TRBV6-4
abundance: -
CDR3aa: CASSGTASTDTQYF
CDR3nt: TGTGCCAGCAGTGGGACTGCTAGCACAGATACGCAGTATTTT

j_gene: TRBJ1-1
d_gene: -
len: 14
v_gene: TRBV6-7
abundance: once
CDR3aa: CASRVGERGTEAFF
CDR3nt: TGTGCCAGCAGGGTGGGGGAAAGGGGCACTGAAGCTTTCTTT

j_gene: TRBJ1-2
d_gene: TRBD1
len: 13
v_gene: TRBV5-5
abundance: -
CDR3aa: CASSTGTAYGYTF
CDR3nt: TGTGCCAGCAGTACCGGGACAGCCTATGGCTACACCTTC

j_gene: TRBJ1-3
d_gene: -
len: 15
v_gene: TRBV4-2
abundance: -
CDR3aa: CASSQDGTNGNTIYF
CDR3nt: TGTGCCAGCAGCCAAGACGGGACAAATGGAAACACCATATATTTT

j_gene: TRBJ1-4
d_gene: -
len: 16
v_gene: TRBV18
abundance: -
CDR3aa: CASSPGRVSANEKLFF
CDR3nt: TGTGCCAGCTCACCAGGGAGGGTTTCTGCTAATGAAAAACTGTTTTTT

j_gene: TRBJ2-1
d_gene: -
len: 12
v_gene: TRBV6-5
abundance: -
CDR3aa: CASSYSGRKQFF
CDR3nt: TGTGCCAGCAGTTACTCGGGAAGGAAGCAGTTCTTC

j_gene: TRBJ2-3
d_gene: -
len: 14
v_gene: TRBV5-1
abundance: once
CDR3aa: CASTGTHSGDTQYF
CDR3nt: TGCGCCAGCACTGGGACTCACTCCGGAGATACGCAGTATTTT

j_gene: TRBJ2-5
d_gene: -
len: 13
v_gene: TRBV2
abundance: once
CDR3aa: CASSARVRETQYF
CDR3nt: TGTGCCAGCAGTGCCCGGGTTCGAGAGACCCAGTACTTC

j_gene: TRBJ2-2
d_gene: -
len: 15
v_gene: TRBV27
abundance: -
CDR3aa: CASSPRTDYTGELFF
CDR3nt: TGTGCCAGCAGTCCTCGGACTGATTACACCGGGGAGCTGTTTTTT

j_gene: TRBJ1-2
d_gene: TRBD1
len: 14
v_gene: TRBV5-5
abundance: -
CDR3aa: CASSTAGGPYGYTF
CDR3nt: TGTGCCAGCAGCACAGCAGGGGGCCCTTATGGCTACACCTTC

j_gene: TRBJ1-6
d_gene: TRBD1
len: 14
v_gene: TRBV6-5
abundance: -
CDR3aa: CASSYNRGPSPLHF
CDR3nt: TGTGCCAGCAGTTACAACAGGGGGCCTTCACCCCTCCACTTT

j_gene: TRBJ1-4
d_gene: -
len: 15
v_gene: TRBV11-2
abundance: -
CDR3aa: CASSLGVSTNEKLFF
CDR3nt: TGTGCCAGCAGCTTAGGGGTCAGCACTAATGAAAAACTGTTTTTT

j_gene: TRBJ1-2
d_gene: -
len: 13
v_gene: TRBV30
abundance: once
CDR3aa: CAWRNLGPLIYTF
CDR3nt: TGTGCCTGGAGAAATCTGGGGCCATTGATCTACACCTTC